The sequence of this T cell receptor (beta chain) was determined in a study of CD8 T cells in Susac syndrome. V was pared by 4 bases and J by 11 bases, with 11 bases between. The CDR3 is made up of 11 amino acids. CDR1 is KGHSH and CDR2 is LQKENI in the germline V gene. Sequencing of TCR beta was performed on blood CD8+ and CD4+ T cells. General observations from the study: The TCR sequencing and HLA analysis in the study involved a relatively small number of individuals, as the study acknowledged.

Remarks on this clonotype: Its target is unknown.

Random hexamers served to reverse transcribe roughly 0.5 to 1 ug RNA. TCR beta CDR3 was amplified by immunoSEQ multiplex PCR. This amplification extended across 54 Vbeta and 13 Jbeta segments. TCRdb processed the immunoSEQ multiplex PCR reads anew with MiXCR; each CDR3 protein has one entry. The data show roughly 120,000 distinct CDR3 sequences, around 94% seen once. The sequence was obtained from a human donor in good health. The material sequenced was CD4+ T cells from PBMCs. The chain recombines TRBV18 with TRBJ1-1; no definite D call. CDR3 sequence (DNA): TGTGCCAGCTCACAGGACCAGGACGCTTTCTTT. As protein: CASSQDQDAFF.